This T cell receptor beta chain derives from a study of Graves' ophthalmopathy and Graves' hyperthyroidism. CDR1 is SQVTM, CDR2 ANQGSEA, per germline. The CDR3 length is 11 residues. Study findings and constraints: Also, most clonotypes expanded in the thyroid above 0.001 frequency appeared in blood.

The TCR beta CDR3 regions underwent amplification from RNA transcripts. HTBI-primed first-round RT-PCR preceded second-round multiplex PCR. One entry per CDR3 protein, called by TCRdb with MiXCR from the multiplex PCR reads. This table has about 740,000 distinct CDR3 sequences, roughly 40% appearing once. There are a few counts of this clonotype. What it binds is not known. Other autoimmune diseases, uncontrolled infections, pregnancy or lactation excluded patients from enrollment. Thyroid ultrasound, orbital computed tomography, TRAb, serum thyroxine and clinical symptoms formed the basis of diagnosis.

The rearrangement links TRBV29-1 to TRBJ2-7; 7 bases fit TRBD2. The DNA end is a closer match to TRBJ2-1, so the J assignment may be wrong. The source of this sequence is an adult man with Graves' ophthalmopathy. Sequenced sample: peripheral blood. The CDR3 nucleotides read TGCAGCGTGTCTCCGGGACTAGAGCAGTTCTTC. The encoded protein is CSVSPGLEQFF.